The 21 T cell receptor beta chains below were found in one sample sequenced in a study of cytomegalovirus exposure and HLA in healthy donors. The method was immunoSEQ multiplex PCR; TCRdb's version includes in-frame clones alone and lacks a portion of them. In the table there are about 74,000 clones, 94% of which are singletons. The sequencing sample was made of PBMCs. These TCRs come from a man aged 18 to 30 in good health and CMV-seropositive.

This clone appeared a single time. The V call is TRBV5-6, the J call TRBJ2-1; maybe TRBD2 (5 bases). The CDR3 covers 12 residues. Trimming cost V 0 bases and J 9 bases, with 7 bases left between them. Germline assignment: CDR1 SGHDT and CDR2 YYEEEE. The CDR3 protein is CASSLAAGEQFF. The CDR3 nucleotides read TGTGCCAGCAGCTTGGCCGCGGGTGAGCAGTTCTTC.

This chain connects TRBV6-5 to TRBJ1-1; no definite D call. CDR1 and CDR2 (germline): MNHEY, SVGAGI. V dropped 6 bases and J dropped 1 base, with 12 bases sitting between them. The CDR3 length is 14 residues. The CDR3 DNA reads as TGTGCCAGCAGCTATCTAGACGAGAACACTGAAGCTTTCTTT. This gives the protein CASSYLDENTEAFF.

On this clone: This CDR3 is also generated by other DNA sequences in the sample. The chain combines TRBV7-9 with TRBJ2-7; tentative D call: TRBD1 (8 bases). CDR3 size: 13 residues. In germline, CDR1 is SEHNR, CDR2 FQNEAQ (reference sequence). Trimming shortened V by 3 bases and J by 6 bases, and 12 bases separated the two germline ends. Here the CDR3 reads CASSLTGEGEQYF. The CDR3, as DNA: TGTGCCAGCAGCTTGACAGGGGAGGGCGAGCAGTACTTC.

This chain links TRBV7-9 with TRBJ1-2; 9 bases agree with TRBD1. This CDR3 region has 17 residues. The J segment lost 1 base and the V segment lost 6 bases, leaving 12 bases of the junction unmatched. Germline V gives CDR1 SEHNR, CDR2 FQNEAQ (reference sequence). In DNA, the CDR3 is TGTGCCAGCAGTTCATGGACAGGGGAAGGAATTAACTATGGCTACACCTTC. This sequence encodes CASSSWTGEGINYGYTF.

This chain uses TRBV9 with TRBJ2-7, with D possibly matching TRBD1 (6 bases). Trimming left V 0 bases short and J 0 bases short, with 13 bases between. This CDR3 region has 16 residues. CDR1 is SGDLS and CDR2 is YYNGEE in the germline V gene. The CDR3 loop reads CASSVEENRASYEQYF. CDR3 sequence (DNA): TGTGCCAGCAGCGTAGAAGAGAACAGGGCCTCCTACGAGCAGTACTTC.

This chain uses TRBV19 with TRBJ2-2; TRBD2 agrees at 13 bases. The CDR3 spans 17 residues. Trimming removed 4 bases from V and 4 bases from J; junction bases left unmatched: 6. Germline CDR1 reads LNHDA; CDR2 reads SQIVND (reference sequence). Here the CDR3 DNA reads TGTGCCAGTAGTAGGTTGGGACTAGCGGGAAGCACCGGGGAGCTGTTTTTT. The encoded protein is CASSRLGLAGSTGELFF.

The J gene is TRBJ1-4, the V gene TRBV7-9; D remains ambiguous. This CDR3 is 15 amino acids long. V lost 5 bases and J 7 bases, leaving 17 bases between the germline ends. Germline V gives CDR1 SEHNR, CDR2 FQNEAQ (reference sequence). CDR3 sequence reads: CASSPSRHSTEKLFF. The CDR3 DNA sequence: TGTGCCAGCAGCCCATCCAGACATTCCACTGAAAAACTGTTTTTT. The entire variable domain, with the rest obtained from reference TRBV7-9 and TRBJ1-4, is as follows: DTGVSQNPRHKITKRGQNVTFRCDPISEHNRLYWYRQTLGQGPEFLTYFQNEAQLEKSRLLSDRFSAERPKGSFSTLEIQRTEQGDSAMYLCASSPSRHSTEKLFFGSGTQLSVL.

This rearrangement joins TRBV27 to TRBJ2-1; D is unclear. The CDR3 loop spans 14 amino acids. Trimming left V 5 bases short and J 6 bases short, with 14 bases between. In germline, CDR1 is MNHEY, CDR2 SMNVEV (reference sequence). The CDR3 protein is CASSTTTARNEQFF. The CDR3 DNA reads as TGTGCCAGCAGTACCACTACGGCGCGCAATGAGCAGTTCTTC.

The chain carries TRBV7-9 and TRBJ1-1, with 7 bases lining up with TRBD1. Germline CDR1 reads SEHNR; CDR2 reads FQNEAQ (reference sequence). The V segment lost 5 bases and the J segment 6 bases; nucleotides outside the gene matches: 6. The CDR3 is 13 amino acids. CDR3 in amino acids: CASSATGEAEAFF. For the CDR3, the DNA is TGTGCCAGCAGCGCTACAGGGGAGGCTGAAGCTTTCTTT.

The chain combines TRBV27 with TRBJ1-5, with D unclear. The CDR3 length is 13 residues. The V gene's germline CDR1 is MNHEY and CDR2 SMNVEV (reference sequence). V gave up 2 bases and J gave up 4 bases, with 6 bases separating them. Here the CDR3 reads CASSLQRNQPQHF. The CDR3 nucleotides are TGTGCCAGCAGTTTACAACGGAATCAGCCCCAGCATTTT.

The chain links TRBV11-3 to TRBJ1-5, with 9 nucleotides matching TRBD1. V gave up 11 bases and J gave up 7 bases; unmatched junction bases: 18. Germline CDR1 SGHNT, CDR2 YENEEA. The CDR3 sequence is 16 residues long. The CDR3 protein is CADLLDDRGCPQPQHF. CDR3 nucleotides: TGTGCCGACCTTTTGGATGACAGGGGGTGTCCACAGCCCCAGCATTTT.

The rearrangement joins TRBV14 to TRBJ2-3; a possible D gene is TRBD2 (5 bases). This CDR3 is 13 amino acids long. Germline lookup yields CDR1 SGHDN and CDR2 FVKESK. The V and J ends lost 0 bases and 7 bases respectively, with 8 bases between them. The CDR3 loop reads CASSQDRRNTQYF. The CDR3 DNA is TGTGCCAGCAGCCAAGATCGGAGGAATACGCAGTATTTT.

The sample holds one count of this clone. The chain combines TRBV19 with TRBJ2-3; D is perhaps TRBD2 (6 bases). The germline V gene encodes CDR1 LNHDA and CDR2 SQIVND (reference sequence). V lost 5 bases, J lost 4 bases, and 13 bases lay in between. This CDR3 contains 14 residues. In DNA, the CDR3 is TGTGCCAGTAGTCAAGCGGGTCATTCAGATACGCAGTATTTT. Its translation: CASSQAGHSDTQYF.

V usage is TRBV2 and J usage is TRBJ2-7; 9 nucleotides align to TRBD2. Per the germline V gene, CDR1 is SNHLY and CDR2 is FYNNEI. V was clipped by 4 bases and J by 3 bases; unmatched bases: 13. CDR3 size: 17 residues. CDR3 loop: CASSVSPRLADHYEQYF. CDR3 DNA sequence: TGTGCCAGCAGTGTTTCACCCCGACTAGCGGATCACTACGAGCAGTACTTC. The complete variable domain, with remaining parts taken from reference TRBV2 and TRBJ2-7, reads EPEVTQTPSHQVTQMGQEVILRCVPISNHLYFYWYRQILGQKVEFLVSFYNNEISEKSEIFDDQFSVERPDGSNFTLKIRSTKLEDSAMYFCASSVSPRLADHYEQYFGPGTRLTVT.

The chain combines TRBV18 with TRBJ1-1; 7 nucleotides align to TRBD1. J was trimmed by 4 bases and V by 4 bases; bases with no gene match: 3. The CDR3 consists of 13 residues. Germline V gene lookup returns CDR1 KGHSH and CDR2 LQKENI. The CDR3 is CASSQGASTEAFF. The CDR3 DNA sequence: TGTGCCAGCTCACAGGGGGCAAGCACTGAAGCTTTCTTT. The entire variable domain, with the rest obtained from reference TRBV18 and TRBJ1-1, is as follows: NAGVMQNPRHLVRRRGQEARLRCSPMKGHSHVYWYRQLPEEGLKFMVYLQKENIIDESGMPKERFSAEFPKEGPSILRIQQVVRGDSAAYFCASSQGASTEAFFGQGTRLTVV.

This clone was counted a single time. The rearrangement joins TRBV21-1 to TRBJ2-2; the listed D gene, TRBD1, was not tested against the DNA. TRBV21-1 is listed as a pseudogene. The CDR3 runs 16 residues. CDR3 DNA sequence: TGTGCCAGCAGCCCGCCGGACAGGGACCTCACCGGGGAGCTGTTTTTT. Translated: CASSPPDRDLTGELFF.

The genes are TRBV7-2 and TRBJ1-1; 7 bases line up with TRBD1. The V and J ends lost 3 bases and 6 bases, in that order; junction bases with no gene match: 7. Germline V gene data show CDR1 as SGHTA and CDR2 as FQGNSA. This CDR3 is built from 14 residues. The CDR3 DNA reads TGTGCCAGCAGCTTTAGGAGCCAGGGGGCTGAAGCTTTCTTT. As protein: CASSFRSQGAEAFF.

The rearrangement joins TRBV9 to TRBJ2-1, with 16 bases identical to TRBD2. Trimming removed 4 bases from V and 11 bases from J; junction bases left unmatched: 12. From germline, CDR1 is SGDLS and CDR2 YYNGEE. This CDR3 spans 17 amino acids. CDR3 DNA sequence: TGTGCCAGCAGCTTTGAAATCGGGACTAGCGGGAGGGCCAAGCAGTTCTTC. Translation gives CASSFEIGTSGRAKQFF.

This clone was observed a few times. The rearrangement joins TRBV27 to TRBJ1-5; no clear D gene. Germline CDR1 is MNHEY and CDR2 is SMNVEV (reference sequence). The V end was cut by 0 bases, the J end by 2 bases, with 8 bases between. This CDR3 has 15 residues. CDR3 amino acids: CASSLSTGGNQPQHF. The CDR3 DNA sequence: TGTGCCAGCAGTTTATCGACCGGGGGCAATCAGCCCCAGCATTTT.

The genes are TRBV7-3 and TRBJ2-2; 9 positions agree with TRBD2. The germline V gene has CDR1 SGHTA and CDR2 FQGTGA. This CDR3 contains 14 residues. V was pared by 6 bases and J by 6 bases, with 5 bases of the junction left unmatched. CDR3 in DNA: TGTGCCAGCAGTAGCGGGAGTCCGTCCGGGGAGCTGTTTTTT. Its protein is CASSSGSPSGELFF.

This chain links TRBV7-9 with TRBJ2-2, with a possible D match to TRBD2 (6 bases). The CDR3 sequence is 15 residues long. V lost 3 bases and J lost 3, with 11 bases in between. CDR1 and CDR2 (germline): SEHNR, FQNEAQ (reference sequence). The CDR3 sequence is CASSLYGEDTGELFF. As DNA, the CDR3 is TGTGCCAGCAGCTTGTACGGGGAGGACACCGGGGAGCTGTTTTTT.